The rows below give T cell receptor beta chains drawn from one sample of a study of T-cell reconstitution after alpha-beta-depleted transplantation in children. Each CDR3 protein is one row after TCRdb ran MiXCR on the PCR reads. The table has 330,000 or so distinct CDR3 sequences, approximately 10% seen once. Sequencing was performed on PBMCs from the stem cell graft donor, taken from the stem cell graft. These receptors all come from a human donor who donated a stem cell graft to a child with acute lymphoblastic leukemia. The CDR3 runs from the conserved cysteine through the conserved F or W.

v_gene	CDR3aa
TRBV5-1	CASSLFGYDEQYF
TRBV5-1	CASSSMPGQMNTEAFF
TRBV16	CASSPQGTTYEQYF
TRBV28	CASSFPSKASPLHF
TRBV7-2	CASSLNHATDTQYF
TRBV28	CASPGPYGYTF
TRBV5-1	CASSPDREYSYEQYF
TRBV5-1	CASSFTGGPIHEQFF
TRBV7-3	CASSTGWGYNEQFF
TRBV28	CASSPLSLHTYNEQFF
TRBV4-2	CASSQFRDSTQYF
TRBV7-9	CASSPRRDQPQHF
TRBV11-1	CASRGSTGELFF
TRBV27	CASSRMGVVEAFF
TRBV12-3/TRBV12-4	CASSLSWGEQYF
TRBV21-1	CASTLSGSSTNEKLFF
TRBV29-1	CSVGQGFYNEQFF
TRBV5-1	CASSRTRTGSSGANVLTF
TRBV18	CASSLSPLADQETQYF
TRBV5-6	CASSYRTSSGNTIYF
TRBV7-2	CASSLEVAGQYF
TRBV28	CASSGTSGRLGEQFF
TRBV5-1	CASSVDSNSNQPQHF
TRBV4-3	CASSPSGGRVYNEQFF
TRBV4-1	CASSQEDSLYGYTF
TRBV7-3	CASSLQGPETQYF
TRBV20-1	CSASPAGRPYTGELFF
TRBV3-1	CASSGGSGRAGEQYF
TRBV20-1	CSARDRWLSYEQYF
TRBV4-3	CASSQDPGGPHNEQFF
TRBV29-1	CSVEVVSDSVYYEQYF
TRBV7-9	CASSTPGGPVQFF
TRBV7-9	CASSLHGQETQYF
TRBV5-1	CASSLDWWSQQYF
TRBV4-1	CASSQTSEQETQYF
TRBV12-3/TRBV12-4	CASSPGQDAYEQYF
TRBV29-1	CSLTGPSTGETQYF
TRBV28	CASSAPPRQGALNEQFF
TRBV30	CAWSSGGNYGYTF
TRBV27	CASSLSGSWGEAFF
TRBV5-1	CASSLGPSAFDTGELFF
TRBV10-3	CAISGQTISTDTQYF
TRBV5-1	CASSGGLAGVQETQYF
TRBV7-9	CASSLGAGGAEVNEQFF
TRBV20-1	CSARGEGGAYEQYF